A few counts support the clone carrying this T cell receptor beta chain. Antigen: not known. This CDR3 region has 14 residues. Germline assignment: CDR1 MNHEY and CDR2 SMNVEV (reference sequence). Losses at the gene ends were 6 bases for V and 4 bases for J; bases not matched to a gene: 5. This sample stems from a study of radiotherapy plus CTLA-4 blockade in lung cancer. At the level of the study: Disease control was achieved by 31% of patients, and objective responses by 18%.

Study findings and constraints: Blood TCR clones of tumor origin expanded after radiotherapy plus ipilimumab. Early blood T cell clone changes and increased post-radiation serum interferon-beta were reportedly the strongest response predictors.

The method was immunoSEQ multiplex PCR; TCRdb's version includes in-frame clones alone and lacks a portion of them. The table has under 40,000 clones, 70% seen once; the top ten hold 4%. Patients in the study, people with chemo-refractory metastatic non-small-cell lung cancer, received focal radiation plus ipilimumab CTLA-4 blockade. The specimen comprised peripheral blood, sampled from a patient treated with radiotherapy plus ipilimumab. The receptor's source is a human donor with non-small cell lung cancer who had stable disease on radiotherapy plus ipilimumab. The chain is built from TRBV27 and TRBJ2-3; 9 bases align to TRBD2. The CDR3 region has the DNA TGTGCCAGCAGGGGTAGCGGGAGATCAGATACGCAGTATTTT. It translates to CASRGSGRSDTQYF.